This T cell receptor (beta chain) derives from a study of shared clonotypes between healthy human individuals (TCRdb year 2020). For context, the study as a whole: The cohort comprised a couple of women and three men aged 18 to 49 years. Blood TCR repertoires of five healthy adults were deeply sequenced to estimate repertoire size and the extent of clonotype sharing between individuals. Libraries were prepared and TCR repertoires were sequenced by different laboratories using diverse techniques, in order to increase sequencing depth and limit assay-specific biases. Between about 0.9 and 10 billion PBMCs per donor were obtained by leukapheresis. General study outcomes and caveats: Based on pairwise subsampling, the degree of clonotype sharing among donors was expected to be affected by sequencing depth. The small number of donors limited the genetic and exposure-history diversity represented. Sampling was restricted to blood, and TCR repertoires in tissues likely differ from the TCR repertoires found in blood.

From V the trimming removes 2 bases and from J it removes 5 bases, while the gene matches leave 6 bases of the junction unaccounted for. For CDR1 and CDR2, the germline V gene lists SNHLY and FYNNEI. The CDR3 sequence holds 16 residues, the cysteine and phenylalanine included. Only CDR3 DNA remains: 48 bases, in frame from the first base. Using the deep immunoSEQ assay, multiplex PCR amplified TCR CDR3 regions from genomic DNA. Extracted genomic DNA from each cell subset was distributed evenly across all wells of several immunoSEQ 96-well plates, and each plate was treated as a replicate. For unsorted PBMC, approximately 0.3 ug genomic DNA, equal to about 29,000 T cell genomes, was loaded into each replicate PCR. Ten immunoSEQ deep assay plates were used to sequence unsorted PBMC genomic DNA. Purified libraries were measured with a Qubit 3.0 fluorometer, size-checked on a Bioanalyzer 2100, and measured again with the KAPA Library Quantification kit. Every immunoSEQ 96-well plate was sequenced on a separate single-read 150-cycle Illumina NextSeq 550 flow cell. As for how the authors treated the data: Because the immunoSEQ output included only junctional sequences and no quality scores, the filtering could not be the same as the filtering used for full-length reads. To assign V/J genes and CDR3, sequences were annotated using PyIR, a Python wrapper for IgBLAST v1.9, with IMGT germline references. Reads were removed for weak V/J assignments (E-value above 1e-6), missing CDR3, stop codons, out-of-frame junctions, or ambiguous translated residues. V3J clonotypes were defined as sequences sharing the same inferred V gene, J gene, and CDR3 amino acid sequence. Percentage overlap between repertoires was computed as shared unique clonotypes divided by the size of the smaller repertoire. Richness of each repertoire was evaluated using RTK rarefaction, the Chao1 estimator, and Recon v2.1 estimates of unobserved clonotypes. Sourced from immuneACCESS, this table was stored by TCRdb with only in-frame sequences that have V and J called. A share of the clones is absent; for the studies checked, an unresolved V gene accounts for under half, and the remainder has no known explanation. V, J and clone size were drawn from that table, and D and trimming were deduced from the DNA. Counted in this sample were around 500,000 clones; more than 75% of them appeared once. About 13% of the sample is in the top ten clones.

Notes on this clone: This clone's antigen is unknown. Base-call qualities are not available, and no considerably larger clone is one nucleotide away.

The donors were healthy, HIV-negative adults who had no recently reported acute infections or vaccinations. Every donor was a Caucasian adult residing in Nashville, Tennessee, USA. For unsorted samples, about 85 million PBMCs were counted and genomic DNA was extracted with the QIAamp DNA Blood Mini kit. Blood was collected by leukapheresis, and PBMCs were isolated by Ficoll-Histopaque density gradient centrifugation and then cryopreserved in liquid nitrogen vapor phase. The source of this sequence is a woman aged 35 to 49 in good health. Some clones in this sample may be carry-over from other donors' samples. The sequence joins TRBV2 to TRBJ2-5, with 12 junctional bases fitting TRBD2. Specimen: PBMCs. The DNA is TGTGCCAGCAGTGAACTAGCGGGAGGGCCCGTGGAGACCCAGTACTTC. This yields the protein CASSELAGGPVETQYF.